The clone carrying this T cell receptor delta chain has only a few counts. The antigen remains unidentified. The entry originates in a study of Vδ1+ human thymocytes. After alphabeta T cell depletion, CD3+ Vdelta1+ Vdelta2- thymocytes were sorted. RNA was extracted from the cells and then reverse transcribed. CDR3 amplicons came from multiplex PCR with pooled V-gene forward and constant-region reverse primers. TCRdb reanalysed the multiplex PCR reads via CATT. The sample shows more than 50,000 delta-chain clones, roughly 15% of them seen only once. Per germline, CDR1 TSWWSYY and CDR2 QGS. CDR3 length: 15 amino acids. V lost 4 bases, J lost 0 bases, and 5 bases stayed unmatched. General study points: Unlike peripheral blood Vdelta1+ controls, thymic delta-chain sequences included about 20% Vdelta2 and few Vdelta3. Thymic TRG and TRD repertoires appeared highly polyclonal, with Gaussian CDR3 length distributions.

This sequence joins TRDV1 and TRDJ1, with TRDD3 matching over 7 bases. The sample taken for sequencing was Vdelta1+ gamma-delta thymocytes from the thymus. As to subset: FACS-sorted CD3+ TCRalphabeta- TCRVdelta1+ TCRVdelta2- thymocytes. The receptor was isolated from a boy less than two years old who had congenital heart surgery. CDR3 bases: TGTGCTCTTGGGGGACTGGGGTCCTACACCGATAAACTCATCTTT. Translated: CALGGLGSYTDKLIF.